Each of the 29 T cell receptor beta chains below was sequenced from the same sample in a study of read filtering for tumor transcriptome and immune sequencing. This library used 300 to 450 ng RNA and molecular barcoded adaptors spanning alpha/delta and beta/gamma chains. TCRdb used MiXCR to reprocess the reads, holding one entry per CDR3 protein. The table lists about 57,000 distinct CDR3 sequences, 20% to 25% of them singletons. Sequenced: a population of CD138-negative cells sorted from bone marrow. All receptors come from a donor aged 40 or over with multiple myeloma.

The CDR3 nucleotides are TGCAGTGCTAGAGATCCATGGGACAGCGCACTGCAGCCCCAGCATTTT. It encodes CSARDPWDSALQPQHF. The chain is built from TRBV20-1 and TRBJ1-5; 7 bases map to TRBD1. The trim removed 0 bases at V and 7 bases at J, leaving 12 bases unmatched. This CDR3 has 16 amino acids. Per germline, CDR1 DFQATT and CDR2 SNEGSKA (reference sequence).

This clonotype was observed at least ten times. The chain's CDR3 is CSARQLATNEKLFF. CDR3 DNA: TGCAGTGCTAGACAGCTTGCAACTAATGAAAAACTGTTTTTT. The V call is TRBV20-1, the J call TRBJ1-4; D unclear. The CDR3 runs 14 residues. CDR1 and CDR2 from the germline V gene are DFQATT and SNEGSKA (reference sequence). Deletions cut 2 bases from V and 0 bases from J, with 7 bases between.

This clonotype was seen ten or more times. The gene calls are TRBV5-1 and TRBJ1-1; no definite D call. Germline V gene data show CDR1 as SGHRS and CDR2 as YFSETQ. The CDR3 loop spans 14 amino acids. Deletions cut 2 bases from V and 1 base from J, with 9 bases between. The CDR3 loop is CASSLTPSNTEAFF. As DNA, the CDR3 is TGCGCCAGCAGCTTAACCCCATCGAACACTGAAGCTTTCTTT.

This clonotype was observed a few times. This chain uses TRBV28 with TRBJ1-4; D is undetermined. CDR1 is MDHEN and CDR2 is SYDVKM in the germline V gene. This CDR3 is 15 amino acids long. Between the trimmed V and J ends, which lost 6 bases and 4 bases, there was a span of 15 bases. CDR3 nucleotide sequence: TGTGCCAGCAGCCAAAACAGCAACTTTAATGAAAAACTGTTTTTT. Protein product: CASSQNSNFNEKLFF.

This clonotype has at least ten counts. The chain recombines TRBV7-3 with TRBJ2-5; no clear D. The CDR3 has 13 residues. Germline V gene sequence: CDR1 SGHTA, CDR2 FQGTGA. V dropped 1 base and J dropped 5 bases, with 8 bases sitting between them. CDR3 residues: CASSLSPGETQYF. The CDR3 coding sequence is TGTGCCAGCAGCTTAAGCCCCGGCGAGACCCAGTACTTC. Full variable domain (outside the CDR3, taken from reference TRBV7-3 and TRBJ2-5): GAGVSQTPSNKVTEKGKYVELRCDPISGHTALYWYRQSLGQGPEFLIYFQGTGAADDSGLPNDRFFAVRPEGSVSTLKIQRTERGDSAVYLCASSLSPGETQYFGPGTRLLVL.

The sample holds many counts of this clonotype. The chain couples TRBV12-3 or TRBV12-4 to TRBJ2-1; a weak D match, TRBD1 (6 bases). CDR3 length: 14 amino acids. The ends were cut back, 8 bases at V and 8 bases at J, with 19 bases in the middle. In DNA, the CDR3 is TGTGCCAGCGAACTCAGAGGACAGTTGCATGAGCAGTTCTTC. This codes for CASELRGQLHEQFF.

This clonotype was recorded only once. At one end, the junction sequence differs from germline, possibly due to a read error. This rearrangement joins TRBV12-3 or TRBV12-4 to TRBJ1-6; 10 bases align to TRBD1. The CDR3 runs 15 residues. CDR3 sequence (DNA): TGTGCCAGCAGATTAGTAGGACAGGGGGGTTCACCCCTCCACTTT. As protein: CASRLVGQGGSPLHF.

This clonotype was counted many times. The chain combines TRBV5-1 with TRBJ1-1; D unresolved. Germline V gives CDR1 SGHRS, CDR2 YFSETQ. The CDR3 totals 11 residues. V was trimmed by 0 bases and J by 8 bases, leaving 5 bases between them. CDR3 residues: CASSLVGEAFF. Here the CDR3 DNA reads TGCGCCAGCAGCTTGGTTGGAGAAGCTTTCTTT. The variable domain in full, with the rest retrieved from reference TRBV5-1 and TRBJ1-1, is KAGVTQTPRYLIKTRGQQVTLSCSPISGHRSVSWYQQTPGQGLQFLFEYFSETQRNKGNFPGRFSGRQFSNSRSEMNVSTLELGDSALYLCASSLVGEAFFGQGTRLTVV.

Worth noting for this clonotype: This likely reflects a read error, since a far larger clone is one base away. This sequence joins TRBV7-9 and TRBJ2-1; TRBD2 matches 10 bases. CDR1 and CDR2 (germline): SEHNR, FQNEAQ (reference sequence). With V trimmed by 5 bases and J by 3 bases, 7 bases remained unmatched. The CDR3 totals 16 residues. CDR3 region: CASSHIAGGLYNEQFF. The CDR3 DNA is TGTGCCAGCAGCCACATAGCGGGAGGTCTCTACAATGAGCAGTTCTTC.

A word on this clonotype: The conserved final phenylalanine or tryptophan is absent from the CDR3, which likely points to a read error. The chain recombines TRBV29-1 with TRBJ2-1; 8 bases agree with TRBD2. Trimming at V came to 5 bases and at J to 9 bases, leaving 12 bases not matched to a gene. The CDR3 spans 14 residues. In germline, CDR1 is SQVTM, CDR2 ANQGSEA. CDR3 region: CSVPSGGGQAEQFL. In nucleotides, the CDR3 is TGCAGCGTTCCCTCCGGGGGGGGGCAGGCTGAGCAGTTCCTC.

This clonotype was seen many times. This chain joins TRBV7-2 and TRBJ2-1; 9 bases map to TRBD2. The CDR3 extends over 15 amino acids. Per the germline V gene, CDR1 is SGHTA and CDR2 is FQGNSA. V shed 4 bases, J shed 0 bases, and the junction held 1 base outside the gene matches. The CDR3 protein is CASSSSGISYNEQFF. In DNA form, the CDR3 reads TGTGCCAGCAGCTCTAGCGGGATCTCCTACAATGAGCAGTTCTTC.

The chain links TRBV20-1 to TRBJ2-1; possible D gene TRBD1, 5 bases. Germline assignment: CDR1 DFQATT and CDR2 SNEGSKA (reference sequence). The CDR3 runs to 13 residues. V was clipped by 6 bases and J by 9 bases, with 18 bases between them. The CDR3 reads CSAPLPGSGEQFF. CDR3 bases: TGCAGTGCGCCGCTCCCAGGGTCCGGTGAGCAGTTCTTC.

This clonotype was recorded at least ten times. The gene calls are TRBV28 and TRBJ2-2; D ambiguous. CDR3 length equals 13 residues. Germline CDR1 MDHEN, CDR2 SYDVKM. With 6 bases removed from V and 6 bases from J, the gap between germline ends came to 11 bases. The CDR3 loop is CASRLDAAGELFF. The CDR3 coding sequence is TGTGCCAGCAGGTTGGACGCGGCCGGGGAGCTGTTTTTT.

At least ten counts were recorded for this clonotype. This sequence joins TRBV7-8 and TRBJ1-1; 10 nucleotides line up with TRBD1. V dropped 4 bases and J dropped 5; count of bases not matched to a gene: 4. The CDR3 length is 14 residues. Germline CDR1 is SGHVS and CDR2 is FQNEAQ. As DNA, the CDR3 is TGTGCCAGCAGCTACCAGGACAGGGGGACTGAAGCTTTCTTT. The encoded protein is CASSYQDRGTEAFF.

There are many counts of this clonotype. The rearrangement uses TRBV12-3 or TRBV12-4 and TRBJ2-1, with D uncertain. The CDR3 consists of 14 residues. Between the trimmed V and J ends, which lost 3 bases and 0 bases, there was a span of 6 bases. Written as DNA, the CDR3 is TGTGCCAGCAGTTTGGATCACTCCTACAATGAGCAGTTCTTC. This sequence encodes CASSLDHSYNEQFF.

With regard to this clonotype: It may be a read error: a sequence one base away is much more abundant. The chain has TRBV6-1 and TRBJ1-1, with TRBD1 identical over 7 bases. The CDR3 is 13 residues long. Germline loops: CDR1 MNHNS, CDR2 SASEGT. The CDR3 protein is CANSEAHRTGAFF. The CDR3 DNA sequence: TGTGCCAACAGTGAAGCGCATCGGACAGGAGCTTTCTTT.

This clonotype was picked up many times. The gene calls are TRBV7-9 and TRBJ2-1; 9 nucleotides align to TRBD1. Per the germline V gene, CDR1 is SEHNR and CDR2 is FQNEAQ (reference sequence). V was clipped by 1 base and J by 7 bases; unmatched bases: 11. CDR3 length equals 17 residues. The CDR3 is CASSLGFLGTGINEQFF. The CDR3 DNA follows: TGTGCCAGCAGCTTAGGGTTTTTAGGGACAGGGATAAATGAGCAGTTCTTC. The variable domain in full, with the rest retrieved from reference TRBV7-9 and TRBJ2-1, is DTGVSQNPRHKITKRGQNVTFRCDPISEHNRLYWYRQTLGQGPEFLTYFQNEAQLEKSRLLSDRFSAERPKGSFSTLEIQRTEQGDSAMYLCASSLGFLGTGINEQFFGPGTRLTVL.

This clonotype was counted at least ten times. The CDR3 region has the DNA TGTGCCACCAGTGACAGCAACACCGGGGAGCTGTTTTTT. Its translation: CATSDSNTGELFF. The chain links TRBV15 to TRBJ2-2, with D possibly TRBD1 on 5 matching bases. The CDR3 covers 13 residues. Germline V gene sequence: CDR1 LNHNV, CDR2 YYDKDF (reference sequence). V was shortened by 6 bases and J by 2 bases, with 7 bases between the two germline ends.

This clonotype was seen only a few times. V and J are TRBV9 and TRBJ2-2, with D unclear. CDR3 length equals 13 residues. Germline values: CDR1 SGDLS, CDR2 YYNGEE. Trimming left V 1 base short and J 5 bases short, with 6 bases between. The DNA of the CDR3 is TGTGCCAGCAGCGTAATAGGTACCGGGGAGCTGTTTTTT. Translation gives CASSVIGTGELFF.

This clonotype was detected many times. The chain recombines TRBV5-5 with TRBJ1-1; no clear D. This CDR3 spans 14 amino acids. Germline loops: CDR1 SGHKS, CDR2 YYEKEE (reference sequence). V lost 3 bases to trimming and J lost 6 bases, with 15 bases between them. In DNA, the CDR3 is TGTGCCAGCAGCTCCCCGGTCCCCGGGGCTGAAGCTTTCTTT. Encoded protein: CASSSPVPGAEAFF.

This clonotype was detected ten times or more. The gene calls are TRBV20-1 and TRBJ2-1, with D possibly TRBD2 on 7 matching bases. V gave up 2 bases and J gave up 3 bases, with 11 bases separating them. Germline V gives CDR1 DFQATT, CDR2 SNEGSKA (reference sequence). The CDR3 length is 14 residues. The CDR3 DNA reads TGCAGTGCTAGATGGGGGGGCCTCTACAATGAGCAGTTCTTC. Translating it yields CSARWGGLYNEQFF.

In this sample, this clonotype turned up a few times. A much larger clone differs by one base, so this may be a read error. The CDR3, as DNA: TGCGCCAGCAGCTTGTGGGGGGATGAGCAGCTCTTC. This translates into CASSLWGDEQLF. The V gene is TRBV5-1, the J gene TRBJ2-1; a possible D gene is TRBD2 (6 bases). Germline-derived CDR1 and CDR2 are SGHRS and YFSETQ. This CDR3 contains 12 residues.

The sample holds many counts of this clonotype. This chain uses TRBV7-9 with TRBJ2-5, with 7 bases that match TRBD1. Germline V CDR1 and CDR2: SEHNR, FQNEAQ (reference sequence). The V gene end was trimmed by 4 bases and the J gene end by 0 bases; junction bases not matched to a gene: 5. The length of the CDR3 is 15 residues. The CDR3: CASSSHRGHQETQYF. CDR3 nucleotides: TGTGCCAGCAGCTCCCACAGGGGCCACCAAGAGACCCAGTACTTC.

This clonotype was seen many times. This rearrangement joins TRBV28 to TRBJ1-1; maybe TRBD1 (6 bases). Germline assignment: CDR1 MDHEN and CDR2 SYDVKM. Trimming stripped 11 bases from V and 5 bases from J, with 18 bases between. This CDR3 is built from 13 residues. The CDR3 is CAARGTRGTEAFF. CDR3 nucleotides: TGTGCCGCGAGGGGGACGAGGGGGACTGAAGCTTTCTTT.

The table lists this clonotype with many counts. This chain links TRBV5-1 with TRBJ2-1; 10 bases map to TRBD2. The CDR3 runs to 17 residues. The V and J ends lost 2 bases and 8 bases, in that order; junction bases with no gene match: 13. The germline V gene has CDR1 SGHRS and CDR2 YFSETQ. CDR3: CASSFYAGSGGAHEQFF. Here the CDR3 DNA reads TGCGCCAGCAGCTTTTATGCGGGGAGCGGGGGGGCCCATGAGCAGTTCTTC.

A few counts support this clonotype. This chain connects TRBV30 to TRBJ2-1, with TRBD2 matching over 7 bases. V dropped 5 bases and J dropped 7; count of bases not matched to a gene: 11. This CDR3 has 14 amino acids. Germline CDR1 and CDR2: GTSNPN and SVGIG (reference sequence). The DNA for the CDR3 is TGTGCCTGGTCGAGCGGGAACGGTAAGAATGAGCAGTTCTTC. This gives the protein CAWSSGNGKNEQFF.

CDR3 region: CASSPPGRDRNEQYF. CDR3 nucleotide sequence: TGTGCCAGCTCACCACCGGGCAGGGATAGGAACGAGCAGTACTTC. The chain couples TRBV18 to TRBJ2-7; D perhaps matches TRBD1 (5 bases). CDR3 length: 15 residues. Germline V lookup: CDR1 KGHSH, CDR2 LQKENI. V lost 0 bases to trimming and J lost 5 bases, with 14 bases between them.

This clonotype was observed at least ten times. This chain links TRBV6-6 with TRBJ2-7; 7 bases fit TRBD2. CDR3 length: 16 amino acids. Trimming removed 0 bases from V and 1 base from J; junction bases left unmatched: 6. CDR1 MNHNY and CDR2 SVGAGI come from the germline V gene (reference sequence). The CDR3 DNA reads TGTGCCAGCAGTTACTCCGCGGGAGTGGGGTCCTACGAGCAGTACTTC. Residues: CASSYSAGVGSYEQYF.

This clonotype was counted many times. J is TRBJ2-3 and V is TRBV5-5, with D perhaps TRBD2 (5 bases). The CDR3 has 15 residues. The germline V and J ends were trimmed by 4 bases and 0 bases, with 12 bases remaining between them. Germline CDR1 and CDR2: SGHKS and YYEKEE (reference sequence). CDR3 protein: CASSPRAASTDTQYF. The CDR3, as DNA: TGTGCCAGCAGCCCTCGAGCGGCCAGCACAGATACGCAGTATTTT.